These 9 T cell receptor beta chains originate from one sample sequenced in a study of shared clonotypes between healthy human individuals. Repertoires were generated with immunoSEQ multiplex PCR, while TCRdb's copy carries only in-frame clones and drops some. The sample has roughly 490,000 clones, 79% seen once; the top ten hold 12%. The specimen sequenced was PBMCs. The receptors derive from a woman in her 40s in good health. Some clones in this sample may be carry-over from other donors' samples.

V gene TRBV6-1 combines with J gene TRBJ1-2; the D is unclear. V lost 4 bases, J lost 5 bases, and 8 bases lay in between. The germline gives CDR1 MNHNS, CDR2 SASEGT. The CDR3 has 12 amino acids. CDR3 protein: CASSGTTYGYTF. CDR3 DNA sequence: TGTGCCAGCAGTGGGACCACTTATGGCTACACCTTC.

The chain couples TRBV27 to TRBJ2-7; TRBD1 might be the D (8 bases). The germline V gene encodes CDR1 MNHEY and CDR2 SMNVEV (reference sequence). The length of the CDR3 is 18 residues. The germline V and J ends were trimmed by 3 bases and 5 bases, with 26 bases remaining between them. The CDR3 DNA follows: TGTGCCAGCAGTTTCCTTGGACAGGGTAGTGGCGGGAGTGACGAGCAGTACTTC. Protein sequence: CASSFLGQGSGGSDEQYF.

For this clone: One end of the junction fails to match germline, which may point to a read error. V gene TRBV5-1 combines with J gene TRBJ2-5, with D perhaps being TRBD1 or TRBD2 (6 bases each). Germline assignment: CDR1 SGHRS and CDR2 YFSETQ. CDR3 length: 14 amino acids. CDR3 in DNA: TGCGCCAGCAGCGGGGGGCCCCCGGATGGGCAGGCGAACTTC. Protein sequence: CASSGGPPDGQANF. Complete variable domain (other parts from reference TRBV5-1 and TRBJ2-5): KAGVTQTPRYLIKTRGQQVTLSCSPISGHRSVSWYQQTPGQGLQFLFEYFSETQRNKGNFPGRFSGRQFSNSRSEMNVSTLELGDSALYLCASSGGPPDGQANFGPGTRLLVL.

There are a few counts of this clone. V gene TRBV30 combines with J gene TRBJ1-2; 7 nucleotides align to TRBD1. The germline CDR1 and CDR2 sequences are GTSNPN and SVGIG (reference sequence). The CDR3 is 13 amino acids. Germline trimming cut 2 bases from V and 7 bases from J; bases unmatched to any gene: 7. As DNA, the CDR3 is TGTGCCTGGAGTACCCAGGGGGGGGGTGGCTACACCTTC. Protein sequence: CAWSTQGGGGYTF.

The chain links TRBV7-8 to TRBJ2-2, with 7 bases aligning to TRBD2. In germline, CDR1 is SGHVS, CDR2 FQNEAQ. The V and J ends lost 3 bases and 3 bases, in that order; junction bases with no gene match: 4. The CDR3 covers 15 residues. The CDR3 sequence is CASSFRDYYTGELFF. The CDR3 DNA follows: TGTGCCAGCAGCTTTCGGGACTACTACACCGGGGAGCTGTTTTTT. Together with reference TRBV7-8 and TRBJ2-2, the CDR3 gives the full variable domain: GAGVSQSPRYKVAKRGQDVALRCDPISGHVSLFWYQQALGQGPEFLTYFQNEAQLDKSGLPSDRFFAERPEGSVSTLKIQRTQQEDSAVYLCASSFRDYYTGELFFGEGSRLTVL.

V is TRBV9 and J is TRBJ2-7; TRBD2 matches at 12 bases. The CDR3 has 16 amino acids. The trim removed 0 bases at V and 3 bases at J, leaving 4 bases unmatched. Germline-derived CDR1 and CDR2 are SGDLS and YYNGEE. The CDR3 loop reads CASSVGGLAGFYEQYF. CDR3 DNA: TGTGCCAGCAGCGTAGGAGGACTAGCGGGGTTCTACGAGCAGTACTTC.

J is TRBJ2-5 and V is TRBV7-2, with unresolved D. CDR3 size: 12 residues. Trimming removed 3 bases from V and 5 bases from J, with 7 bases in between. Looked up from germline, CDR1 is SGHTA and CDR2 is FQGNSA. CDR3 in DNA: TGTGCCAGCAGCTTCCCCGCGGAGACCCAGTACTTC. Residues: CASSFPAETQYF.

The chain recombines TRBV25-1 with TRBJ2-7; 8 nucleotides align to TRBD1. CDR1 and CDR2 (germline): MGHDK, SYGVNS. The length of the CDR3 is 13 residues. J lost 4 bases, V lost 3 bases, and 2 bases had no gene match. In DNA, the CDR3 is TGTGCCAGCAGTGATAACAGGGGGTACGAGCAGTACTTC. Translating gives CASSDNRGYEQYF.

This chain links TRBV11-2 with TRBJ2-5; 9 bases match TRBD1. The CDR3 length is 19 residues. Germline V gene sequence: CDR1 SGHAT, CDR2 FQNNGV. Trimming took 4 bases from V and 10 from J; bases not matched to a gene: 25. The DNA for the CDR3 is TGTGCCAGCAGCTACAGGGGGCTGCGGGAGAGGAGACCCGACGGCATCCAGTACTTC. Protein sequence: CASSYRGLRERRPDGIQYF.